This T cell receptor beta chain was identified during a study of tumor-infiltrating lymphocytes in primary liver carcinoma. Overall study: Tumors were stage T1-T3 N0M0, roughly 4 to 10 cm across. Sample yields of productive TCRbeta reads, ranging from roughly 3.65 to 8 million, were similar across tissue types.

The study co-extracted DNA and RNA from about 21-30 mg of unsorted bulk tissue. Infection with HBV was chronic in patients; they were treatment-naive. The germline CDR1 and CDR2 sequences are SGHRS and YFSETQ. The CDR3 extends over 13 amino acids. Comments on this clonotype: One base away lies a much larger clone, so this may be a sequencing read error.

Reverse transcription of around 500 ng total RNA with a constant-region primer produced TCR beta cDNA. Three nested multiplex PCR rounds of slightly modified ARM-PCR generated TCR beta libraries. In the first two PCR rounds, TRBV1-TRBV30 forward primers were paired with a C-beta reverse primer, and each round lasted about 10 cycles. TCRdb reprocessed the multiplex PCR reads with MiXCR, giving one entry per CDR3 protein. The table shows 90,000 to 150,000 distinct CDR3 sequences, with nearly 70% occurring only once. The clonotype comes from a woman aged 60-75 years with primary liver carcinoma and hepatitis B virus infection. The chain employs TRBV5-1 and TRBJ2-7; D is unresolved. The sequenced sample was tumor-adjacent normal liver tissue. CDR3 sequence: CASSLAVGSEQHF. For the CDR3, the DNA is TGCGCCAGCAGCTTGGCCGTGGGTTCGGAGCAGCACTTC.